A single sample gave rise to the 5 T cell receptor beta chains below, sequenced in a study of tumor and adjacent non-tumor tissue in lung cancer (dated by TCRdb to 2016 to 2019). The receptor library was made with multiplex PCR. Data came from an Illumina HiSeq 2500. TCRbeta libraries were built by three rounds of nested PCR using primers (Table S4), following protocols modified from ARM-PCR. Clones were called with MiXCR by TCRdb after fastp trimmed the public reads at Q25, and only in-frame beta chains were retained. Each CDR3 protein gets just one entry, which takes the most common genes and DNA from the rows behind it. In this sample the table shows 40,000 to 55,000 distinct CDR3 sequences, just under 75% of which occur a single time. The ten most abundant clones make up about 23% of the sample. RNA was isolated from bulk unsorted tissue, and RNA quality was assessed with a NanoDrop ND-1000 and an Agilent 2100. Normal lung samples were distant non-tumor tissue taken more than 3 cm from the tumor edge.

Sequenced input: distant non-tumor lung tissue. Source of these receptors: an older woman with non-small cell lung cancer.

With respect to this clonotype: In this CDR3 the conserved last residue, phenylalanine or tryptophan, is missing, so a read error is likely. The genes are TRBV5-4 and TRBJ2-3; 8 bases are shared with TRBD1. Germline CDR1 is SGHNT and CDR2 is YYREEE (reference sequence). CDR3 size: 15 residues. V was clipped by 5 bases and J by 2 bases; unmatched bases: 7. CDR3 protein: CASRTGGIDTDTQYL. The CDR3 DNA is TGTGCCAGCAGAACAGGGGGTATAGACACAGATACGCAGTATCTT.

The chain employs TRBV7-2 and TRBJ1-3; D is perhaps TRBD1 (5 bases). Germline-derived CDR1 and CDR2 are SGHTA and FQGNSA. V was trimmed by 1 base and J by 1 base, leaving 11 bases between them. CDR3 length equals 16 residues. The CDR3 bases are TGTGCCAGCAGCTTAGAGGTTAGGACATCTGGAAACACCATATATTTT. It is translated as CASSLEVRTSGNTIYF.

This clonotype came up once. Because it lacks the conserved phenylalanine or tryptophan at the end, this CDR3 is likely a read error. This rearrangement joins TRBV10-2 to TRBJ2-3; possibly TRBD1 or TRBD2 for D (6 bases each). CDR1 and CDR2 (germline): WSHSY, SAAADI. The CDR3 has 13 residues. DNA for the CDR3: TGCGTCAGCAGTGGGGGGCGTGGCGATACGCAGTATATT. Protein product: CVSSGGRGDTQYI.

The gene calls are TRBV5-8 and TRBJ2-1; 13 nucleotides align to TRBD2. J gave up 0 bases and V 2 bases, and 11 bases lay outside the gene matches. The CDR3 has 20 amino acids. CDR1 and CDR2 from the germline V gene are SGHTS and YDEGEE. The DNA for the CDR3 is TGTGCCAGCAGCTTTGAGTTTGGGACTAGCGGGATGAGCTCCTACAATGAGCAGTTCTTC. This sequence encodes CASSFEFGTSGMSSYNEQFF.

Points on this clonotype: One end of the junction is discordant with germline, which a read error may explain. J is TRBJ2-5 and V is TRBV12-3 or TRBV12-4; D is unclear. The CDR3 totals 13 residues. CDR3 coding DNA: TGTGCCAGCAGTTCGGATAGCCGAGAGAGCCAGTACTTC. Amino acids: CASSSDSRESQYF.